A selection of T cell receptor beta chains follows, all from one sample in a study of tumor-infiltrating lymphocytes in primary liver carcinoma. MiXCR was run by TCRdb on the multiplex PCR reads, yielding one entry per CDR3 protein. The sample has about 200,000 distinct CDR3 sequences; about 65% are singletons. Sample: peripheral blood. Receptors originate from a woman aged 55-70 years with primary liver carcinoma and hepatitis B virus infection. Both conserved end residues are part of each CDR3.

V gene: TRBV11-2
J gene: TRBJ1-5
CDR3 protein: CASSWESDQPQHF

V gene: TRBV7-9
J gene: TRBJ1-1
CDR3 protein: CASSLSGDTEAFF

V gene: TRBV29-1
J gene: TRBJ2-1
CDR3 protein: CSAGRGDGEQFF

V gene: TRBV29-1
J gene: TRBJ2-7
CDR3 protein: CSARASYELYF

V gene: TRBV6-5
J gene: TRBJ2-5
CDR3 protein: CASTLGYAETQYF

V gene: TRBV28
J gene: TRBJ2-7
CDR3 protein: CASSFPTKRGAGYEQYF

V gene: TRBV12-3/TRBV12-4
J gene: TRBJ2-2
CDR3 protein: CASSSSGRYTRELFF

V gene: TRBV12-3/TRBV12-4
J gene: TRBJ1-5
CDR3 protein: CASSLGRSQPQHF

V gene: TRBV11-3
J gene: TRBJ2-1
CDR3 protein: CASSLDPRSSAYDAQFF

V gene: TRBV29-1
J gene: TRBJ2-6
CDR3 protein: CSAAGQGINSGANVLTF

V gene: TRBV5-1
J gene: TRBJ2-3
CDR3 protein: CASSSRPSGRATDTQYF

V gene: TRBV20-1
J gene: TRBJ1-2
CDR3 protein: CGTGDNYGYTF

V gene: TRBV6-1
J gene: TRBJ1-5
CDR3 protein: CASRDLTKPQHF

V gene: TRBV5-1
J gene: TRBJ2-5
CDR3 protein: CASSMTGGQETQYF

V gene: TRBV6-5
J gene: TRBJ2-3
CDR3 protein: CASSYASLAEDTQYF

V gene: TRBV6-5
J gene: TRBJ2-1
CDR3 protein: CASSYRTGDEQFF

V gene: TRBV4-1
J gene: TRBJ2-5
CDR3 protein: CASSHAGTGTETQYF

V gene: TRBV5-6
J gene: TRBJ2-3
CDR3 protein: CASSSMLPWQYF

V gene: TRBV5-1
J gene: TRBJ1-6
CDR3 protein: CASTGDSYSPLHF

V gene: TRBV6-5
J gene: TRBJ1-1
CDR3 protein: CASSPWDTVTTEAFF

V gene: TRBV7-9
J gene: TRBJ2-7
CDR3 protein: CASSLGGATFYEQHF

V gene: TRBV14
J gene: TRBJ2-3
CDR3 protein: CASSPTEQTTQYF

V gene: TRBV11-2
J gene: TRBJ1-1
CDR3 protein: CASSLVSMAATFF

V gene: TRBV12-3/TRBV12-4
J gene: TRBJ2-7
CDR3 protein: CASSLGLAGGKLFEQYF

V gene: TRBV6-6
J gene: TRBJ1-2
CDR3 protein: CASSWKRGYTF

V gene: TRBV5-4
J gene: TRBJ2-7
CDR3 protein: CASSLPGRGIGEQYF

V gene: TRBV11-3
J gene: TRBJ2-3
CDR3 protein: CASSLEGSAGTQYF

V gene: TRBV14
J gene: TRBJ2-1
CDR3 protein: CASSANLYNDQFF

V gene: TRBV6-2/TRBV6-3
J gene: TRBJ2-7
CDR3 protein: CTSSDYGQYF

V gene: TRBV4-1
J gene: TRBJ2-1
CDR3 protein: CTSSQEAAGTSGRASYNEQFF

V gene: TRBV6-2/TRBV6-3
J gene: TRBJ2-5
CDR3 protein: CASSVTGGAPKETQYF

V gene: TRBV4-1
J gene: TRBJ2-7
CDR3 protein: CTSSQDLGCRGLYEQYF

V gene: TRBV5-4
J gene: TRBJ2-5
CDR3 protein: CASSAGQGVTTGTQYF

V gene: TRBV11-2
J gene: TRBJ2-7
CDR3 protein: CARSSGIEQYF

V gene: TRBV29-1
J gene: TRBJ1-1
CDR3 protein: CSVEKSVGGTEAFF

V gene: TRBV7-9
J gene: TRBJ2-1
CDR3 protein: CASSPRGHFDNEKFF

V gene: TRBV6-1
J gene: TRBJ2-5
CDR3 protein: CASSERDRQQETQYF

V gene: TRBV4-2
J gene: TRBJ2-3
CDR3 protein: CASSQPTGTTTDTQYF

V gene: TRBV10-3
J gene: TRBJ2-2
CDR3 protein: CAIKSGLNSGSTGELFF

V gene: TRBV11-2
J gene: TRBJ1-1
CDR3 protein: CASILEQGGVEAFF

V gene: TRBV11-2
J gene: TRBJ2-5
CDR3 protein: CASSSAGGGETQYF

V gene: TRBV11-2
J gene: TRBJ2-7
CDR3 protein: CASSLGGGVGAYEQYF

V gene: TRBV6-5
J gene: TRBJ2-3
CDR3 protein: CASNPSGSGTDTQYF

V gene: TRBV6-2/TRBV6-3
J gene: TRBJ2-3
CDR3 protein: CASRGTSTDTQYF

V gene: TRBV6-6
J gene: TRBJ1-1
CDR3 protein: CASRPVSYPTYVAIF

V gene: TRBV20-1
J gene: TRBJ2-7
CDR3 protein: CSAPLAGVVAYEQYF

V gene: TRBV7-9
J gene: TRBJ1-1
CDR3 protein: CASSRGWVGRAFF

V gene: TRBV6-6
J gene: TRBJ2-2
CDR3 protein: CASSYSRVLAGVRTGELFF

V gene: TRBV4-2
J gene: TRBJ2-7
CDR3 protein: CAGRQDMRTSGSYEQYF

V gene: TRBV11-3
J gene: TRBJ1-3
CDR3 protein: CASSRTTGGGNTIYF

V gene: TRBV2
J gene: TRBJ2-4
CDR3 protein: CASSGTGGGNIQYF

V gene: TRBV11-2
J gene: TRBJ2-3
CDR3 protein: CASSFGGAGGLGTDTQYF

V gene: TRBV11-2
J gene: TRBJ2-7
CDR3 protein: CTSSFGGSYEQYF

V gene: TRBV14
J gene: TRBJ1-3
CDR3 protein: CASSPEWGSGNTIYF

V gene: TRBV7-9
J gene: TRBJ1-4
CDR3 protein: CASSLGRVATNEKLFF

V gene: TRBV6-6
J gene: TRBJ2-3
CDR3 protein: CASSTWTGRSGTDTQYF